Listed here are 32 T cell receptor beta chains from one sample, sequenced in a study of blood T cell repertoires in COVID-19 (dated by TCRdb to 2018 to 2021). The method was the immunoSEQ multiplex PCR assay. TCRdb carries this immuneACCESS record with in-frame sequences only. Its versions omit some clonotypes, under half of them owing to an unresolved V gene in the studies checked, with the rest unexplained. This sample lists some 320,000 clones; approximately 88% were detected once. Approximately 4.7% of the sample is in the top ten clones. Sequenced input: PBMCs or T cells enriched from blood (not recorded which). Receptors originate from a man aged 60 to 75 who had recovered from COVID-19.

The chain is built from TRBV7-9 and TRBJ2-7; 10 bases are a match to TRBD2. The CDR3 covers 14 residues. J was trimmed by 7 bases and V by 5 bases; bases with no gene match: 8. CDR1 and CDR2 (germline): SEHNR, FQNEAQ (reference sequence). In nucleotides, the CDR3 is TGTGCCAGCAGCCAAAGCGGGAGGGCAGGGGAGCAGTACTTC. Protein: CASSQSGRAGEQYF.

The chain links TRBV10-2 to TRBJ1-5; 7 nucleotides align to TRBD1. The CDR3 sequence is 15 residues long. CDR1 and CDR2 from the germline V gene are WSHSY and SAAADI. The V segment lost 6 bases and the J segment 6 bases; nucleotides outside the gene matches: 11. In nucleotides, the CDR3 is TGCGCCAGCAGAGATCGGGACAGTAGTCGTCAGCCCCAGCATTTT. Protein sequence: CASRDRDSSRQPQHF.

The rearrangement links TRBV28 to TRBJ1-2, with TRBD1 as a possible D gene (5 bases). Trimming cost V 3 bases and J 6 bases, with 11 bases left between them. The CDR3 totals 13 residues. CDR1 is MDHEN, CDR2 SYDVKM, per germline. The CDR3 DNA sequence: TGTGCCAGCAGTTTTTTACAGGCTGATGGCTACACCTTC. As protein: CASSFLQADGYTF.

This rearrangement joins TRBV27 to TRBJ1-1, with D possibly being TRBD1 (5 bases). The CDR3 is 13 amino acids. Per germline, CDR1 MNHEY and CDR2 SMNVEV (reference sequence). Between the trimmed V and J ends, which lost 5 bases and 3 bases, there was a span of 10 bases. The CDR3 bases are TGTGCCAGCAGTGCAGGGAGGGACACTGAAGCTTTCTTT. It specifies CASSAGRDTEAFF.

CDR3 loop: CASSSTSGRAVEQYF. DNA of the CDR3: TGTGCCAGCAGCAGTACTAGCGGGAGGGCCGTTGAGCAGTATTTT. The chain recombines TRBV6-5 with TRBJ2-3; 13 bases match TRBD2. There are 15 residues in the CDR3. Germline V lookup: CDR1 MNHEY, CDR2 SVGAGI. V lost 6 bases and J lost 11; bases outside the gene matches: 11.

Notes on this clone: Other DNA sequences of this sample code for an identical CDR3. CDR3 DNA sequence: TGTGCCAGTAGTATCGGGAGGGCTGGGGCCAACGTCCTGACTTTC. This gives the protein CASSIGRAGANVLTF. V gene TRBV19 combines with J gene TRBJ2-6; TRBD2 matches 8 bases. Trimming at V came to 3 bases and at J to 2 bases, leaving 0 bases not matched to a gene. The germline CDR1 and CDR2 sequences are LNHDA and SQIVND (reference sequence). The CDR3 runs to 15 residues.

This clone was recorded only once. The chain carries TRBV29-1 and TRBJ2-5; 8 bases fit TRBD2. The CDR3 runs 13 residues. With V trimmed by 4 bases and J by 5 bases, 6 bases remained unmatched. Germline CDR1 SQVTM, CDR2 ANQGSEA. The CDR3 reads CSVGREVRETQYF. The CDR3 nucleotides read TGCAGCGTTGGGCGGGAGGTACGGGAGACCCAGTACTTC.

The V call is TRBV6-1, the J call TRBJ1-5; 7 positions agree with TRBD1. Germline CDR1 and CDR2: MNHNS and SASEGT. This CDR3 has 15 amino acids. V lost 3 bases and J lost 5; bases outside the gene matches: 7. The CDR3 DNA sequence: TGTGCCAGCAGTGACCACTGGACAGGCTATCAGCCCCAGCATTTT. Residues: CASSDHWTGYQPQHF.

The rearrangement joins TRBV5-8 to TRBJ2-2; D is possibly TRBD1 (6 bases). Trimming pared 0 bases from V and 4 bases from J, leaving 7 bases between. CDR3 length: 14 residues. CDR1 and CDR2 from the germline V gene are SGHTS and YDEGEE. The chain's CDR3 is CASSLGQVTGELFF. The CDR3 DNA is TGTGCCAGCAGCTTGGGACAGGTCACCGGGGAGCTGTTTTTT.

The gene calls are TRBV9 and TRBJ2-7, with 8 bases fitting TRBD1. CDR3 length equals 14 residues. V shed 3 bases and J 2 bases; nucleotides not matched to a gene: 4. The germline V gene encodes CDR1 SGDLS and CDR2 YYNGEE. CDR3 coding DNA: TGTGCCAGCAGCGCTGGACAGGGAACCTACGAGCAGTACTTC. This codes for CASSAGQGTYEQYF. Variable domain in full (rest from reference TRBV9 and TRBJ2-7): DSGVTQTPKHLITATGQRVTLRCSPRSGDLSVYWYQQSLDQGLQFLIQYYNGEERAKGNILERFSAQQFPDLHSELNLSSLELGDSALYFCASSAGQGTYEQYFGPGTRLTVT.

The chain links TRBV28 to TRBJ1-2; weak D call: TRBD1 (5 bases). From germline, CDR1 is MDHEN and CDR2 SYDVKM. V was shortened by 1 base and J by 12 bases, with 12 bases between the two germline ends. The CDR3 loop spans 12 amino acids. Here the CDR3 reads CASSLSGKKNTF. The DNA of the CDR3 is TGTGCCAGCAGTTTATCAGGGAAAAAAAACACCTTC.

As to this clone: At one boundary the junction diverges from the germline segment, which might be a read error. V and J are TRBV7-2 and TRBJ1-2, with TRBD1 matching 9 bases. The CDR3 extends over 15 amino acids. Germline CDR1 reads SGHTA; CDR2 reads FQGNSA. The CDR3 here is CASSSQGAIGYDYTF. The CDR3 nucleotides are TGTGCCAGCAGCTCACAGGGGGCGATAGGATATGACTACACCTTC.

J is TRBJ2-7 and V is TRBV6-2 or TRBV6-3; weak D call: TRBD2 (5 bases). CDR1 MNHEY and CDR2 SVGEGT come from the germline V gene. V was pared by 0 bases and J by 2 bases, with 17 bases between. CDR3 length: 17 amino acids. The CDR3 DNA reads as TGTGCCAGCAGTTACTCTACGCCCCAGCGGAACCCCTACGAGCAGTACTTC. This gives the protein CASSYSTPQRNPYEQYF.

The chain employs TRBV28 and TRBJ1-6, with D possibly matching TRBD1 (5 bases). From germline, CDR1 is MDHEN and CDR2 SYDVKM. V lost 8 bases to trimming and J lost 7 bases, with 12 bases between them. This CDR3 comprises 13 residues. CDR3 in DNA: TGTGCCAGCGGCAGGGATCCCAATTCACCCCTCCACTTT. Protein: CASGRDPNSPLHF.

In nucleotides, the CDR3 is TGTGCCACCAGCAGATCTGGGACGGCGGGATATGGCTACACCTTC. It encodes CATSRSGTAGYGYTF. The chain combines TRBV15 with TRBJ1-2; weak D call: TRBD1 (5 bases). The CDR3 totals 15 residues. The V end was cut by 2 bases, the J end by 5 bases, with 15 bases between. From germline, CDR1 is LNHNV and CDR2 YYDKDF (reference sequence).

This clone appeared a single time. J is TRBJ2-1 and V is TRBV19, with 13 bases aligning to TRBD2. CDR1 is LNHDA, CDR2 SQIVND, per germline (reference sequence). The length of the CDR3 is 17 residues. With V trimmed by 6 bases and J by 0 bases, 5 bases remained unmatched. In DNA, the CDR3 is TGTGCCAGTAGCGGACTAGCGGGGGTTAGCTCCTACAATGAGCAGTTCTTC. Residues: CASSGLAGVSSYNEQFF.

This sequence joins TRBV9 and TRBJ2-1; TRBD2 matches at 8 bases. The ends lost 2 bases at V and 7 bases at J; junction bases unmatched: 11. The CDR3 runs to 16 residues. Germline CDR1 and CDR2: SGDLS and YYNGEE. DNA for the CDR3: TGTGCCAGCAGCGTCCTCTCAGCGGGAGTCCGGAATGAGCAGTTCTTC. This codes for CASSVLSAGVRNEQFF.

The V call is TRBV3-1 (or the pseudogene TRBV3-2), the J call TRBJ1-1; unclear D gene. Trimming removed 0 bases from V and 11 bases from J, with 19 bases in between. The CDR3 sequence is 15 residues long. The germline V gene encodes CDR1 LGHDT and CDR2 YNNKEL (reference sequence). The CDR3 here is CASSQDPLRAPMAFF. As DNA, the CDR3 is TGTGCCAGCAGCCAAGATCCCTTGAGGGCCCCTATGGCTTTCTTT.

This clone came up a few times. The CDR3 reads CASSSGQWNTEAFF. CDR3 coding DNA: TGTGCCAGCAGTTCCGGACAGTGGAACACTGAAGCTTTCTTT. The V and J genes are TRBV27 and TRBJ1-1, with D perhaps TRBD1 (6 bases). Germline-derived CDR1 and CDR2 are MNHEY and SMNVEV (reference sequence). This CDR3 region has 14 residues. Trimming cost V 4 bases and J 1 base, with 10 bases left between them.

This clone was counted a few times. The V call is TRBV5-1, the J call TRBJ1-2; a weak D match, TRBD1 (6 bases). Trimming pared 1 base from V and 8 bases from J, leaving 12 bases between. The CDR3 is 13 residues long. Germline CDR1 reads SGHRS; CDR2 reads YFSETQ. CDR3 residues: CASSLPPRGGYTF. The CDR3 bases are TGCGCCAGCAGCTTGCCACCCAGGGGCGGCTACACCTTC.

V is TRBV2 and J is TRBJ2-7, with unresolved D. This CDR3 comprises 15 residues. The ends were cut back, 7 bases at V and 0 bases at J, with 16 bases in the middle. CDR1 and CDR2 from the germline V gene are SNHLY and FYNNEI. The CDR3 region has the DNA TGTGCCAGCAACGGTGATCCCCCCTCCTCCTACGAGCAGTACTTC. This sequence encodes CASNGDPPSSYEQYF.

The V call is TRBV18, the J call TRBJ2-5; 11 positions match TRBD1. V trimming: 3 bases; J trimming: 5 bases; junction bases outside the gene matches: 5. Germline values: CDR1 KGHSH, CDR2 LQKENI. The CDR3 is made up of 15 amino acids. CDR3 loop: CASSPGTGGYETQYF. The CDR3, as DNA: TGTGCCAGCTCACCCGGGACAGGGGGGTACGAGACCCAGTACTTC.

The rearrangement links TRBV27 to TRBJ2-5, with a tentative D call TRBD1 (6 bases). This CDR3 is built from 12 residues. V was pared by 7 bases and J by 4 bases, with 10 bases between. The germline V gene has CDR1 MNHEY and CDR2 SMNVEV (reference sequence). In nucleotides, the CDR3 is TGTGCCAGCAAGGGGGTACGAGAGACCCAGTACTTC. Amino acids: CASKGVRETQYF.

The sample holds one count of this clone. V gene TRBV19 combines with J gene TRBJ1-5, with TRBD1 matching over 7 bases. V was pared by 3 bases and J by 6 bases, with 14 bases of the junction left unmatched. Germline assignment: CDR1 LNHDA and CDR2 SQIVND (reference sequence). This CDR3 is 17 amino acids long. CDR3 sequence reads: CASSIRQGDGGRQPQHF. The DNA of the CDR3 is TGTGCCAGTAGTATCAGGCAGGGGGATGGGGGGCGTCAGCCCCAGCATTTT.

This clone was counted a single time. This chain uses TRBV7-2 with TRBJ2-3, with a possible D match to TRBD2 (6 bases). Germline loops: CDR1 SGHTA, CDR2 FQGNSA. The CDR3 is 14 amino acids. V gave up 3 bases and J gave up 3 bases, with 10 bases separating them. For the CDR3, the DNA is TGTGCCAGCAGCTTGGGGGAGGCGACAGATACGCAGTATTTT. It specifies CASSLGEATDTQYF.

This clone turned up a few times. The CDR3 here is CAWATGSNQPQHF. The CDR3 DNA sequence: TGTGCCTGGGCCACAGGGAGCAATCAGCCCCAGCATTTT. The V gene is TRBV30, the J gene TRBJ1-5; TRBD1 might be the D (6 bases). V lost 5 bases to trimming and J lost 1 base, with 9 bases between them. The length of the CDR3 is 13 residues. Per the germline V gene, CDR1 is GTSNPN and CDR2 is SVGIG (reference sequence). Supplemented by reference TRBV30 and TRBJ1-5, the full variable domain reads SQTIHQWPATLVQPVGSPLSLECTVEGTSNPNLYWYRQAAGRGLQLLFYSVGIGQISSEVPQNLSASRPQDRQFILSSKKLLLSDSGFYLCAWATGSNQPQHFGDGTRLSIL.

This clone showed up just a few times. V and J are TRBV27 and TRBJ2-7; tentative D call: TRBD1 (6 bases). The CDR3 totals 20 residues. V lost 4 bases, J lost 0 bases, and 28 bases lay in between. Germline values: CDR1 MNHEY, CDR2 SMNVEV (reference sequence). This chain's CDR3 is CASSSLRGSITLRSSYEQYF. The CDR3 DNA sequence: TGTGCCAGCAGTTCCCTTAGGGGGAGTATAACACTTAGGAGCTCCTACGAGCAGTACTTC.

This clone has more than one count but fewer than ten. The gene calls are TRBV29-1 and TRBJ1-4; perhaps TRBD1 as D (5 bases). Trimming left V 7 bases short and J 0 bases short, with 15 bases between. The CDR3 length is 15 residues. Germline V gene sequence: CDR1 SQVTM, CDR2 ANQGSEA. Here the CDR3 reads CSARRGPATNEKLFF. The CDR3 DNA reads TGCAGCGCTAGGCGGGGCCCTGCAACTAATGAAAAACTGTTTTTT.

In this sample, this clone turned up once. The chain employs TRBV2 and TRBJ2-3; maybe TRBD2 (5 bases). The CDR3 runs to 15 residues. Deletions cut 7 bases from V and 1 base from J, with 15 bases between. Germline loops: CDR1 SNHLY, CDR2 FYNNEI. The CDR3 here is CASKRPAAGTDTQYF. For the CDR3, the DNA is TGTGCCAGCAAACGACCAGCGGCTGGCACAGATACGCAGTATTTT.

The chain combines TRBV5-4 with TRBJ2-7, with TRBD1 matching 10 bases. The germline V gene encodes CDR1 SGHNT and CDR2 YYREEE (reference sequence). V lost 4 bases, J lost 4 bases, and 8 bases stayed unmatched. This CDR3 contains 15 residues. The CDR3 sequence is CASSPGQGTPYEQYF. CDR3 nucleotides: TGTGCCAGCAGCCCGGGACAGGGGACTCCTTACGAGCAGTACTTC.

This clone appeared once. The chain joins TRBV11-3 to TRBJ2-1; 10 bases are shared with TRBD1. Germline CDR1 is SGHNT and CDR2 is YENEEA. There are 16 residues in the CDR3. Trimming removed 5 bases from V and 4 bases from J; junction bases left unmatched: 8. CDR3 DNA: TGTGCCAGCAGCGCCGCCGGGACAGGGGAATACAATGAGCAGTTCTTC. Translation gives CASSAAGTGEYNEQFF.

V usage is TRBV11-1 and J usage is TRBJ1-2; 7 bases match TRBD1. Germline V lookup: CDR1 SGHAT, CDR2 FQDESV (reference sequence). V was clipped by 5 bases and J by 6 bases; unmatched bases: 6. The CDR3 has 13 amino acids. The CDR3: CASSHDREDGYTF. CDR3 in DNA: TGTGCCAGCAGCCACGACAGGGAGGATGGCTACACCTTC.